These 13 T cell receptor beta chains share one sample of origin, sequenced in a study of T cell changes during pregnancy in multiple sclerosis. Data came from immunoSEQ multiplex PCR; TCRdb stores just in-frame clones and leaves some out. Seen here are just under 65,000 clones, about 96% observed once, and the top ten hold approximately 2.3%. Source: CD8+ T cells from peripheral blood mononuclear cells, taken after pregnancy. The receptor set was obtained from a female donor with multiple sclerosis, enrolled in a pregnancy study.

The rearrangement joins TRBV28 to TRBJ2-6, with D possibly TRBD1 on 6 matching bases. Germline CDR1 is MDHEN and CDR2 is SYDVKM. The CDR3 extends over 15 amino acids. V was cut by 3 bases and J by 4 bases, with 10 bases left in between. In nucleotides, the CDR3 is TGTGCCAGCAGTTTGAGGGGGACGGGGGCCAACGTCCTGACTTTC. Its protein product is CASSLRGTGANVLTF.

The chain is built from TRBV28 and TRBJ2-7; 9 bases are a match to TRBD1. CDR3 length equals 13 residues. The V segment lost 7 bases and the J segment 3 bases; nucleotides outside the gene matches: 4. CDR1 and CDR2 (germline): MDHEN, SYDVKM. This chain's CDR3 is CASTGQGNYEQYF. The DNA for the CDR3 is TGTGCCAGCACGGGACAGGGAAACTACGAGCAGTACTTC.

The V gene is TRBV6-5, the J gene TRBJ2-5; the D gene is possibly TRBD2 (6 bases). V was trimmed by 2 bases and J by 3 bases, leaving 7 bases between them. This CDR3 is 13 amino acids long. The germline V gene has CDR1 MNHEY and CDR2 SVGAGI. CDR3 nucleotide sequence: TGTGCCAGCAGTTACGGAGGGGAAGAGACCCAGTACTTC. Its translation: CASSYGGEETQYF.

This chain uses TRBV27 with TRBJ1-1, with D possibly matching TRBD1 (5 bases). Germline lookup yields CDR1 MNHEY and CDR2 SMNVEV (reference sequence). V was clipped by 6 bases and J by 4 bases, with 9 bases between them. The CDR3 contains 12 residues. CDR3 sequence (DNA): TGTGCCAGCAGCCGGGGGGGCACTGAAGCTTTCTTT. Residues: CASSRGGTEAFF.

The rearrangement joins TRBV11-2 to TRBJ2-1; possibly TRBD2 for D (7 bases). Germline values: CDR1 SGHAT, CDR2 FQNNGV. The CDR3 consists of 13 residues. Deletions cut 5 bases from V and 6 bases from J, with 11 bases between. The CDR3 protein is CASSLGGANEQFF. The CDR3 bases are TGTGCCAGCAGCCTGGGGGGGGCCAATGAGCAGTTCTTC.

V and J are TRBV27 and TRBJ2-7; D perhaps matches TRBD1 (6 bases). This CDR3 has 15 amino acids. CDR1 and CDR2 from the germline V gene are MNHEY and SMNVEV (reference sequence). Trimming took 6 bases from V and 4 from J, leaving 19 bases between them. CDR3 DNA: TGTGCCAGCAGCCCAATCCCGACAGGACCTTACGAGCAGTACTTC. Translated: CASSPIPTGPYEQYF.

V gene TRBV5-1 combines with J gene TRBJ1-1, with 10 bases matching TRBD1. The CDR3 is made up of 15 amino acids. Germline lookup yields CDR1 SGHRS and CDR2 YFSETQ. J was trimmed by 6 bases and V by 3 bases; bases with no gene match: 8. In nucleotides, the CDR3 is TGCGCCAGCAGCTCCCCCGGGACAGGGGTTTCTGAAGCTTTCTTT. Its translation is CASSSPGTGVSEAFF. Together with reference TRBV5-1 and TRBJ1-1, the CDR3 gives the full variable domain: KAGVTQTPRYLIKTRGQQVTLSCSPISGHRSVSWYQQTPGQGLQFLFEYFSETQRNKGNFPGRFSGRQFSNSRSEMNVSTLELGDSALYLCASSSPGTGVSEAFFGQGTRLTVV.

The chain couples TRBV11-2 to TRBJ1-5; D remains ambiguous. CDR1 SGHAT and CDR2 FQNNGV come from the germline V gene. V was cut by 2 bases and J by 4 bases, with 6 bases left in between. This CDR3 spans 13 amino acids. The CDR3 DNA is TGTGCCAGCAGCTTATGGGCTAATCAGCCCCAGCATTTT. It encodes CASSLWANQPQHF.

V usage is TRBV7-6 and J usage is TRBJ2-7, with 7 bases identical to TRBD1. The CDR3 contains 13 residues. Germline values: CDR1 SGHVS, CDR2 FNYEAQ. V shed 3 bases and J 6 bases; nucleotides not matched to a gene: 5. The CDR3 bases are TGTGCCAGCAGCTTCGACAGGGCTGGCGAGCAGTACTTC. This codes for CASSFDRAGEQYF.

V usage is TRBV7-8 and J usage is TRBJ2-7; tentative D call: TRBD1 (6 bases). Germline lookup yields CDR1 SGHVS and CDR2 FQNEAQ. V lost 1 base, J lost 0 bases, and 10 bases lay in between. The CDR3 loop spans 15 amino acids. This chain's CDR3 is CASSLVARGSYEQYF. In nucleotides, the CDR3 is TGTGCCAGCAGCTTAGTAGCCAGGGGCTCCTACGAGCAGTACTTC.

This chain joins TRBV30 and TRBJ1-4; D possibly corresponds to TRBD1 (6 bases). Germline loops: CDR1 GTSNPN, CDR2 SVGIG (reference sequence). Trimming took 7 bases from V and 8 from J, leaving 20 bases between them. CDR3 length equals 14 residues. The CDR3 protein is CAYNNRAGEEKLFF. As DNA, the CDR3 is TGTGCCTACAACAACAGGGCGGGTGAAGAAAAACTGTTTTTT. Looking up the rest from reference TRBV30 and TRBJ1-4 gives the full variable domain: SQTIHQWPATLVQPVGSPLSLECTVEGTSNPNLYWYRQAAGRGLQLLFYSVGIGQISSEVPQNLSASRPQDRQFILSSKKLLLSDSGFYLCAYNNRAGEEKLFFGSGTQLSVL.

This rearrangement joins TRBV7-9 to TRBJ2-7, with D unresolved. The germline gives CDR1 SEHNR, CDR2 FQNEAQ (reference sequence). The V and J ends lost 1 base and 0 bases respectively, with 10 bases between them. The CDR3 loop spans 15 amino acids. CDR3 sequence: CASSLGQEHSYEQYF. In nucleotides, the CDR3 is TGTGCCAGCAGCTTAGGGCAGGAACACTCCTACGAGCAGTACTTC. Full variable domain (missing parts from reference TRBV7-9 and TRBJ2-7): DTGVSQNPRHKITKRGQNVTFRCDPISEHNRLYWYRQTLGQGPEFLTYFQNEAQLEKSRLLSDRFSAERPKGSFSTLEIQRTEQGDSAMYLCASSLGQEHSYEQYFGPGTRLTVT.

This clone was detected once. CDR3 in DNA: TGTGCCAGCAGCCCTACTTGGCAGGGGCTATACAATGAGCAGTTCTTC. Its protein product is CASSPTWQGLYNEQFF. V usage is TRBV7-9 and J usage is TRBJ2-1; D might be TRBD1 (6 bases). CDR1 and CDR2 from the germline V gene are SEHNR and FQNEAQ (reference sequence). Trimming took 5 bases from V and 4 from J, leaving 18 bases between them. This CDR3 spans 16 amino acids.